The entry below gives a single T cell receptor beta chain sequence along with its context. It has no known antigen specificity. One base away there is no much larger clone; base qualities are not given. The record originates from a study of shared clonotypes between healthy human individuals (dated by TCRdb to 2019 to 2021). Regarding the study in general: A few men and a couple of women, aged 18 to 49 years, made up the cohort. For each donor, CD4 naive and CD4 memory were each run on three plates, CD8 naive on two plates, and CD8 memory on one plate. To estimate repertoire size and how much clonotypes are shared between individuals, the study performed deep sequencing of blood TCR repertoires from a few healthy adults. To increase sequencing depth and limit assay-specific biases, different laboratories used diverse techniques to prepare libraries and sequence TCR repertoires. Between about 0.94 and 10 billion PBMCs per donor were obtained by leukapheresis.

The paper as a whole reports these results and caveats: Pairwise subsampling led to the expectation that sequencing depth would affect the degree of clonotype sharing among donors. Larger estimated clonotype richness was generally found for naive subsets than for memory subsets. About 4.5% of naive CD4, 3.5% of naive CD8, approximately 2% of memory CD4, and about 0.4% of memory CD8 clonotypes were shared across four donors. Compared with non-shared clonotypes, the clonotypes found in all four sorted-subset donors had higher generation probabilities. Sampling was restricted to blood, and TCR repertoires in tissue are likely to differ from TCR repertoires in blood. The genetic and exposure-history diversity represented was limited by the small number of donors. Rarefaction of sorted-subset datasets indicated incomplete sequencing despite the large sequencing depth.

CDR1 and CDR2, per the germline V gene, are MDHEN and SYDVKM. The V end loses 6 bases and the J end loses 0 bases, and a stretch of 8 bases separates them. Taken from cysteine to phenylalanine, the CDR3 has 13 residues. Of all the DNA, just the CDR3 is kept, 39 bases in frame from base 1. CD8 naive samples consisted of CD45RO-negative cells that were positively selected for CCR7, yielding a CD45RA+CCR7+ population without TemRA cells. Healthy HIV-negative adults with no recently reported acute infections or vaccinations were included as donors. Every donor was a Caucasian adult living in Nashville, Tennessee, USA. After blood collection by leukapheresis, PBMCs were isolated using Ficoll-Histopaque density gradient centrifugation and then cryopreserved in the vapor phase of liquid nitrogen. Analytical flow cytometry was used to check the purity and quantity of each magnetically sorted T cell population. Genomic DNA was isolated from every sorted fraction and measured by UV absorbance on a Nanodrop 2000c.

Using the deep immunoSEQ assay, TCR CDR3 regions were amplified from genomic DNA by multiplex PCR. Extracted genomic DNA from each cell subset was distributed evenly across all wells of several immunoSEQ 96-well plates, and each plate was treated as a replicate. For sorted subsets, each replicate PCR was loaded with 200 ng genomic DNA, equivalent to 25,000 to 30,000 T cell genomes. Purified libraries were quantified with a Qubit 3.0 fluorometer, sized on a Bioanalyzer 2100, and re-quantified with the KAPA Library Quantification kit. Each immunoSEQ 96-well plate was sequenced on its own single-read 150-cycle Illumina NextSeq 550 flow cell. Processing in the source paper ran as follows. Because the immunoSEQ output included only junctional sequences and no quality scores, the filtering could not be the same as the filtering used for full-length reads. Sequences were annotated with PyIR, a Python wrapper for IgBLAST v1.9, using IMGT germline references to assign V/J genes and CDR3. Any read was removed if the V/J assignment was weak (E-value above 1e-6), the CDR3 was missing, or the read contained stop codons, out-of-frame junctions, or ambiguous translated residues. V3J clonotypes were defined as sequences sharing an identical inferred V gene, J gene, and CDR3 amino acid sequence. The percentage overlap between two repertoires was calculated by dividing the number of shared unique clonotypes by the size of the smaller repertoire. Repertoire richness was assessed with RTK rarefaction, the Chao1 estimator, and Recon v2.1 estimates of unobserved clonotypes. Generation probabilities were computed with OLGA for all TCRbeta clonotypes obtained by the gDNA method from several donors. Not all clones reach the TCRdb copy of this immuneACCESS table, which keeps in-frame sequences only. Checked studies attribute under half of the gap to unresolved V genes and leave the rest unexplained. That table furnishes V, J and clone size, whereas the DNA furnished D and trimming. In all, the sample holds approximately 840,000 clones, and approximately 97% of those were seen once. The ten largest clonotypes hold about 0.22% of the sample.

This receptor chain uses TRBV28 and TRBJ1-1; the D gene remains uncertain. Sequenced material: naive CD8+ T cells sorted from blood. In the paper's terms, the cell subset or site label means: CD45RA+CCR7+. This TCR was sampled from a man between 25 and 39 years old in good health. The base sequence is TGTGCCAGCAGCCTTACTATGAACACTGAAGCTTTCTTT. Translation gives CASSLTMNTEAFF.